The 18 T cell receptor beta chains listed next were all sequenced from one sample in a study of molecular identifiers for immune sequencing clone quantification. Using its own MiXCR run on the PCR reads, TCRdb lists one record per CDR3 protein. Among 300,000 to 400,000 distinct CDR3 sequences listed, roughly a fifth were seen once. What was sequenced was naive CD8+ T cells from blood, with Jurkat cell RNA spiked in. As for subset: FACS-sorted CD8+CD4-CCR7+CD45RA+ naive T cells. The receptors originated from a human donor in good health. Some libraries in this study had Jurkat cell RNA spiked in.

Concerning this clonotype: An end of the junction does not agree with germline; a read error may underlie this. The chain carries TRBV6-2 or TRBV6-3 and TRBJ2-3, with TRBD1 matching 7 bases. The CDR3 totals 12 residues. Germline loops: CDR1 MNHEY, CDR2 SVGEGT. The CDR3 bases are TGTGCCAGCAGTTACGGGACAGATACGCGGTATTTT. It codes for CASSYGTDTRYF.

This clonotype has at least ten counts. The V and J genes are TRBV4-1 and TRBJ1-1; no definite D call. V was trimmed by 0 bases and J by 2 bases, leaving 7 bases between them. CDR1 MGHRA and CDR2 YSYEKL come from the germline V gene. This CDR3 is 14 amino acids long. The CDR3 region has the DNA TGCGCCAGCAGCCAAGACGCAGGCAACACTGAAGCTTTCTTT. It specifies CASSQDAGNTEAFF.

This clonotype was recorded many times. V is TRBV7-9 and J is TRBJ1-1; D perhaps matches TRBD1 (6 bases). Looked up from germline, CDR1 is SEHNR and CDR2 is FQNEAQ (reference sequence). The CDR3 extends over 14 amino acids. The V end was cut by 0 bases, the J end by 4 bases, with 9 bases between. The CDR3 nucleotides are TGTGCCAGCAGCTTAGCAGGGGGTGTCACTGAAGCTTTCTTT. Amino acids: CASSLAGGVTEAFF.

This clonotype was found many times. The DNA for the CDR3 is TGTGCCAGCACCGTCCGACCCGAAGTCATTCAGTACTTC. Protein: CASTVRPEVIQYF. The V and J genes are TRBV5-6 and TRBJ2-4, with unresolved D. The CDR3 is made up of 13 amino acids. The V gene lost 6 bases and the J gene lost 9 bases, with 16 bases spanning the gap. Germline V gene lookup returns CDR1 SGHDT and CDR2 YYEEEE.

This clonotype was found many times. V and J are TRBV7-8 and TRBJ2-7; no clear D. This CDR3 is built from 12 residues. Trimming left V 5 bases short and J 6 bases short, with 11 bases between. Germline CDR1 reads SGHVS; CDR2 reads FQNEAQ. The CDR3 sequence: CASSRVAGEQYF. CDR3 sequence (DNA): TGTGCCAGCAGCCGGGTTGCTGGCGAGCAGTACTTC.

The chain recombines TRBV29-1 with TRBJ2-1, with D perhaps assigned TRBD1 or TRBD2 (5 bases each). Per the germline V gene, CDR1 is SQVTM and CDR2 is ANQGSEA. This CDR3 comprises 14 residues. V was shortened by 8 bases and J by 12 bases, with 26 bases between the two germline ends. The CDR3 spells CSSQSTAPRSGQFF. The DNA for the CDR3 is TGCAGCTCACAATCGACAGCCCCCCGAAGCGGGCAGTTCTTC.

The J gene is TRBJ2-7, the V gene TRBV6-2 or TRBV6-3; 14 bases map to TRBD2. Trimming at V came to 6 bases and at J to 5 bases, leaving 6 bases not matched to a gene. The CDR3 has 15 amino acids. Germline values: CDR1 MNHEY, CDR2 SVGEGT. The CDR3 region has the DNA TGTGCCAGCAGCTCTCCGGGACTAGCGGGGGACGAGCAGTACTTC. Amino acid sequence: CASSSPGLAGDEQYF.

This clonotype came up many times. The CDR3 DNA reads TGTGCCAGCAGCTTGCCAGAGACGTCGAACACCGGGGAGCTGTTTTTT. Translation: CASSLPETSNTGELFF. V usage is TRBV5-4 and J usage is TRBJ2-2, with D unresolved. Germline CDR1 and CDR2: SGHNT and YYREEE (reference sequence). CDR3 length equals 16 residues. V lost 1 base to trimming and J lost 0 bases, with 10 bases between them.

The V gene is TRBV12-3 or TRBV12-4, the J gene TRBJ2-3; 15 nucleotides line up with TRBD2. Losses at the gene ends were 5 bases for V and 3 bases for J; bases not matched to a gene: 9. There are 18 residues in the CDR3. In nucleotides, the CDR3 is TGTGCCAGCAGTCCAGGACTAGCGGGGGGGGGGCTTACAGATACGCAGTATTTT. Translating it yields CASSPGLAGGGLTDTQYF.

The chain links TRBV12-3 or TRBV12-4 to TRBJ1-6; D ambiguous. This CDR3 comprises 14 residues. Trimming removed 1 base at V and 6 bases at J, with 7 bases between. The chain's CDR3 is CASSLVRSNSPLHF. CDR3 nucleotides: TGTGCCAGCAGTTTAGTCAGGTCTAATTCACCCCTCCACTTT.

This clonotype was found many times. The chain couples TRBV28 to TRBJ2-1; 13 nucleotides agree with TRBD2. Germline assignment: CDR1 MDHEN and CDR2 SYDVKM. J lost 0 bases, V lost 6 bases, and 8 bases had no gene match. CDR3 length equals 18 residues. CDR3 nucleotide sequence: TGTGCCAGCAGGGCCGGACTAGCGGGAGATCCCTCCTACAATGAGCAGTTCTTC. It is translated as CASRAGLAGDPSYNEQFF.

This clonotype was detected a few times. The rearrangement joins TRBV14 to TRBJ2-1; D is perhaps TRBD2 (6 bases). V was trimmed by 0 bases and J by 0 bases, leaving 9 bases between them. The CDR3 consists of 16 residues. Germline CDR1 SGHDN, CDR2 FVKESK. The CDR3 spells CASSQDWRDSYNEQFF. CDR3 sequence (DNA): TGTGCCAGCAGCCAAGATTGGCGGGACTCCTACAATGAGCAGTTCTTC.

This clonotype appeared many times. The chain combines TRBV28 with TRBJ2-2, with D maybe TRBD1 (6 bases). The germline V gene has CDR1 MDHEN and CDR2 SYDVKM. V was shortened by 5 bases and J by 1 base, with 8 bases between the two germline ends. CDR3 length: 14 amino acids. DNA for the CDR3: TGTGCCAGCAGTCCGACAGGGAACACCGGGGAGCTGTTTTTT. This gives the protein CASSPTGNTGELFF.

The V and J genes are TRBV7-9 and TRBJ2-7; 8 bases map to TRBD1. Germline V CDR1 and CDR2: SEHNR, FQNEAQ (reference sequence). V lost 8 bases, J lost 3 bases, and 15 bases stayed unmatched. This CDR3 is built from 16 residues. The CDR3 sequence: CASGERADRAIYEQYF. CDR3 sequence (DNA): TGTGCCAGCGGCGAACGAGCGGACAGGGCCATCTACGAGCAGTACTTC.

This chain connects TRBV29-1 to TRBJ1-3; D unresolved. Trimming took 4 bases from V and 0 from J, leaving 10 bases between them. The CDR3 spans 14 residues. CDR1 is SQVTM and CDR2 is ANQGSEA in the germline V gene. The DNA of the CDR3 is TGCAGCGTTGTATTCTCTGGCTCTGGAAACACCATATATTTT. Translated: CSVVFSGSGNTIYF.

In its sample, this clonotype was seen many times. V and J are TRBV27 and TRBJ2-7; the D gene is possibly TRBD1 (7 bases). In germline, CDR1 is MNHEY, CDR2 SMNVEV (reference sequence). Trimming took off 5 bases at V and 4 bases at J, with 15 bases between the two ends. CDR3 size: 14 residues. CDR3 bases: TGTGCCAGCAGTCCTACAGGGGCGGGGTACGAGCAGTACTTC. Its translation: CASSPTGAGYEQYF.

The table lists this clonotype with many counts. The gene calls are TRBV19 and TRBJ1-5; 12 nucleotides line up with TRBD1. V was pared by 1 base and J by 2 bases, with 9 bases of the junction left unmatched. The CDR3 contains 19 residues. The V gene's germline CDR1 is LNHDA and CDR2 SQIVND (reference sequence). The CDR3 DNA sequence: TGTGCCAGTAGTATAGGGGACAGGGGGCCGGATTTGGGCAATCAGCCCCAGCATTTT. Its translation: CASSIGDRGPDLGNQPQHF. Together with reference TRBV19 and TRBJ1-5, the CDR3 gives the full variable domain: DGGITQSPKYLFRKEGQNVTLSCEQNLNHDAMYWYRQDPGQGLRLIYYSQIVNDFQKGDIAEGYSVSREKKESFPLTVTSAQKNPTAFYLCASSIGDRGPDLGNQPQHFGDGTRLSIL.

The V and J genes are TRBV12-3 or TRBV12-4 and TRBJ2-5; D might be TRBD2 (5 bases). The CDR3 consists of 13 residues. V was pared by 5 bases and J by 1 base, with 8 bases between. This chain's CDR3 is CASSPSRQETQYF. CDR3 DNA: TGTGCCAGCAGTCCTAGCCGCCAAGAGACCCAGTACTTC.